This TCR beta chain originates from a study of blood T cell repertoires in COVID-19. As for the study in general: Samples of COVID-19 (acute and convalescent) were obtained from the United States, Italy and Spain. PBMCs, B-cell-depleted T cells, or T cells provided the cDNA or gDNA that made up the material.

The V gene end was trimmed by 0 bases and the J gene end by 10 bases; junction bases not matched to a gene: 6. This CDR3 has 16 residues. Germline-derived CDR1 and CDR2 are SGHDT and YYEEEE. As originally analysed: Reference gene primer amplification gave estimated nucleated cell counts. The method was immunoSEQ multiplex PCR; TCRdb's version includes in-frame clones alone and lacks a portion of them. That table is the source of V, J and clone size, and D and trimming were worked out from the DNA. Seen here are 40,000 to 50,000 clones, approximately 90% observed once, and the top ten hold 4.5% to 5%.

Input material: peripheral blood. V gene TRBV5-6 combines with J gene TRBJ1-6; 11 bases map to TRBD1. The sequence came from a human donor in a cohort sampled during active COVID-19. CDR3 residues: CASSLGPGTGGSPLHF. The CDR3 region has the DNA TGTGCCAGCAGCTTGGGGCCCGGGACAGGGGGATCACCCCTCCACTTT.